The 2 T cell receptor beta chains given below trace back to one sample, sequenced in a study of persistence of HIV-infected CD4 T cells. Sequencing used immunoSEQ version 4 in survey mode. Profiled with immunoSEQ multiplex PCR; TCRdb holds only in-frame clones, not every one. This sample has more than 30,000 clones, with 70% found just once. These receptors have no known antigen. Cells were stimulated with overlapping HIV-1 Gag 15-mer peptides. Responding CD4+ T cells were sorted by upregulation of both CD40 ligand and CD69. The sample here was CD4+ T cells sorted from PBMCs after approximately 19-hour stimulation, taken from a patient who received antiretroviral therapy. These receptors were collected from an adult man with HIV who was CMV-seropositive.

The CDR3 loop reads CASSLRRNEKLFF. The CDR3 DNA reads as TGCGCCAGCAGCTTGAGGCGTAATGAAAAACTGTTTTTT. V gene TRBV5-1 combines with J gene TRBJ1-4; D remains unclear. CDR3 size: 13 residues. Trimming shortened V by 1 base and J by 4 bases, and 5 bases separated the two germline ends. CDR1 SGHRS and CDR2 YFSETQ come from the germline V gene.

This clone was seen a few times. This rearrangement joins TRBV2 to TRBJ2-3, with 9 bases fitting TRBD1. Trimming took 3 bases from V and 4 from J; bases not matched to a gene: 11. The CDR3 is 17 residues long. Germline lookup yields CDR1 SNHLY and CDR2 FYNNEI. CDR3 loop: CASSEGQGFLRADTQYF. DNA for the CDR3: TGTGCCAGCAGTGAGGGACAGGGCTTCCTTCGGGCAGATACGCAGTATTTT.